This TCR beta chain was recovered during a study of CD8 T cells in Susac syndrome. General observations from the study: The study's TCR sequencing and HLA analysis covered a relatively small number of individuals, and the study acknowledged this.

As controls, healthy donors matched for age and sex were used. A word on this clonotype: Its antigen remains unknown.

The junction had 7 bases not matched to a gene; V was cut back by 4 bases and J by 7 bases. The V gene's germline CDR1 is SGDLS and CDR2 YYNGEE. The CDR3 covers 15 residues. Reverse transcription used roughly 0.45 to 1 ug RNA and random hexamers. The immunoSEQ assay covered 54 Vbeta and 13 Jbeta segments for CDR3. TCRdb reanalysed the immunoSEQ multiplex PCR reads using MiXCR and keeps one entry per CDR3 protein. The sample shows under 70,000 distinct CDR3 sequences, roughly 92% of them seen only once. Input material: CD8+ T cells from PBMCs. The TCR comes from a human donor in good health. This chain uses TRBV9 with TRBJ2-1; 11 positions match TRBD2. The CDR3 nucleotides read TGTGCCAGCAGCAGCACTAGCGGGGGAGGTAATGAGCAGTTCTTC. Encoded protein: CASSSTSGGGNEQFF.